This T cell receptor beta chain emerged from a study of pediatric ulcerative colitis. One to two pinch biopsies were taken from the rectum during colonoscopy. A note on this clone: Its cognate antigen is unknown.

Profiled with immunoSEQ multiplex PCR; TCRdb holds only in-frame clones, not every one. This sample has some 43,000 clones, with around 76% found just once. Study results and caveats: Rectal repertoires separated controls, mild-moderate and acute severe colitis. Blood-derived T cells may be present in rectal pinch biopsies. A couple of rectal CDR3 clonotypes occurred in all ulcerative colitis patients.

Germline V gene data show CDR1 as SNHLY and CDR2 as FYNNEI. The CDR3 is 13 amino acids. Trimming took 6 bases from V and 6 from J; bases not matched to a gene: 6. Sequenced input: gut tissue. V and J are TRBV2 and TRBJ1-2; 8 bases fit TRBD1. The source is a girl aged 10 to 17 with moderate ulcerative colitis. The CDR3 protein is CASRTGVQDGYTF. Here the CDR3 DNA reads TGTGCCAGCAGGACAGGGGTTCAGGATGGCTACACCTTC.